This T cell receptor beta chain derives from a study of T cell responses to AZD1222 COVID-19 vaccine. The CDR3 is made up of 13 amino acids. Germline values: CDR1 GTSNPN, CDR2 SVGIG (reference sequence). Between the trimmed V and J ends, which lost 3 bases and 3 bases, there was a span of 9 bases. The data were produced by immunoSEQ multiplex PCR, yet TCRdb's version contains in-frame clones alone and is incomplete. The profile shows around 180,000 clones, 90% of them singletons. This material consisted of peripheral blood, taken on day 0 of AZD1222 vaccination. This TCR came from an adult in good health. The chain joins TRBV30 to TRBJ1-5; no reliable D call. CDR3 DNA sequence: TGTGCCTGGAGCGGTCAAGTCAATCAGCCCCAGCATTTT. Protein: CAWSGQVNQPQHF.